This TCR beta chain originates from a study of tumor-infiltrating lymphocytes in localized non-small cell lung cancer. Study-wide results and limits: Only some patients had TCR sequencing, depending on available tissue.

TCRdb's copy holds only in-frame clones and misses some; the assay was immunoSEQ multiplex PCR. This table holds more than 7,500 clones, less than 80% found once. With regard to this clone: The antigen remains undetermined.

The V and J ends lost 7 bases and 4 bases respectively, with 17 bases between them. The CDR3 covers 14 residues. Germline V gene data show CDR1 as SGHNT and CDR2 as YYREEE (reference sequence). Sequencing was done on a sample of lung tumor tissue. The rearrangement uses TRBV5-4 and TRBJ1-2, with D possibly matching TRBD1 (5 bases). The source of this sequence is a human donor with non-small cell lung cancer. CDR3 loop: CASYLVGGGYGYTF. The CDR3 DNA sequence: TGTGCCAGCTATCTGGTTGGGGGAGGCTATGGCTACACCTTC. The variable domain in full, completed from reference TRBV5-4 and TRBJ1-2, reads ETGVTQSPTHLIKTRGQQVTLRCSSQSGHNTVSWYQQALGQGPQFIFQYYREEENGRGNFPPRFSGLQFPNYSSELNVNALELDDSALYLCASYLVGGGYGYTFGSGTRLTVV.